These 31 T cell receptor beta chains came from one sample sequenced in a study of human T cells and chemical hapten exposure. As for time point: patch test 3, about 24 weeks after DPC sensitization. Regarding treatment: therapeutic diphenylcyclopropenone sensitization with weekly scalp DPC. TCRdb reprocessed the RACE reads with MiXCR, giving one entry per CDR3 protein. Of roughly 130,000 distinct CDR3 sequences in the sample, over 9% were seen once. Sequencing used whole blood, obtained in connection with sensitization to the hapten diphenylcyclopropenone (DPC). These receptors came from a woman in her forties or fifties with alopecia areata. Some clones in this sample may be carry-over from other donors' samples.

The chain combines TRBV7-2 with TRBJ2-1; tentative D call: TRBD1 (6 bases). Per the germline V gene, CDR1 is SGHTA and CDR2 is FQGNSA. The CDR3 covers 17 residues. V lost 1 base and J lost 6, with 19 bases in between. In DNA form, the CDR3 reads TGTGCCAGCAGCTTAGTGGCTACAGGGTATCGTCCCAATGAGCAGTTCTTC. Translation: CASSLVATGYRPNEQFF.

A few counts support this clonotype. This chain joins TRBV20-1 and TRBJ2-4; 8 bases fit TRBD2. The CDR3 is 16 amino acids. The V gene's germline CDR1 is DFQATT and CDR2 SNEGSKA (reference sequence). Germline trimming cut 5 bases from V and 6 bases from J; bases unmatched to any gene: 15. The DNA of the CDR3 is TGCAGTGCTGGTGGCGGAGCGGGAGATCAGAGAAACATTCAGTACTTC. This sequence encodes CSAGGGAGDQRNIQYF.

This clonotype came up many times. Here the CDR3 DNA reads TGCAGTGCTAGAGGTCCCCTGGCGGGGGGGCGTCGGAATGAGCAGTTCTTC. As protein: CSARGPLAGGRRNEQFF. This rearrangement joins TRBV20-1 to TRBJ2-1; 9 bases line up with TRBD2. J gave up 7 bases and V 1 base, and 14 bases lay outside the gene matches. The CDR3 is made up of 17 amino acids. Germline V gene sequence: CDR1 DFQATT, CDR2 SNEGSKA (reference sequence).

The table lists this clonotype with many counts. This sequence joins TRBV10-1 and TRBJ2-3; D is uncertain. Germline loops: CDR1 WNHNN, CDR2 SYGVQD (reference sequence). This CDR3 has 14 residues. Trimming cost V 4 bases and J 5 bases, with 13 bases left between them. Written as DNA, the CDR3 is TGCGCCAGCAGTGGATCGGGCCTCGGAGATACGCAGTATTTT. Encoded protein: CASSGSGLGDTQYF.

This clonotype was seen more than once but under ten times. The rearrangement joins TRBV7-8 to TRBJ1-2, with D unclear. V was trimmed by 11 bases and J by 6 bases, leaving 22 bases between them. The CDR3 extends over 14 amino acids. The V gene's germline CDR1 is SGHVS and CDR2 FQNEAQ. The chain's CDR3 is CALPSQPQDNGYTF. CDR3 DNA sequence: TGTGCCTTACCTTCACAGCCGCAAGACAATGGCTACACCTTC.

This clonotype has a handful of counts. The J gene is TRBJ1-5, the V gene TRBV18; D is undetermined. Trimming cost V 6 bases and J 4 bases, with 10 bases left between them. CDR1 KGHSH and CDR2 LQKENI come from the germline V gene. This CDR3 has 13 amino acids. The CDR3 reads CASSPIGNQPQHF. The CDR3 DNA is TGTGCCAGCTCCCCCATTGGGAATCAGCCCCAGCATTTT. The full variable domain, in which reference TRBV18 and TRBJ1-5 provide the parts outside the CDR3, is NAGVMQNPRHLVRRRGQEARLRCSPMKGHSHVYWYRQLPEEGLKFMVYLQKENIIDESGMPKERFSAEFPKEGPSILRIQQVVRGDSAAYFCASSPIGNQPQHFGDGTRLSIL.

V usage is TRBV6-6 and J usage is TRBJ1-1, with D unclear. Trimming removed 0 bases at V and 1 base at J, with 9 bases between. From germline, CDR1 is MNHNY and CDR2 SVGAGI (reference sequence). CDR3 length: 15 residues. The CDR3 DNA is TGTGCCAGCAGTTACTCTTGGCAGGCGAACACTGAAGCTTTCTTT. Protein sequence: CASSYSWQANTEAFF.

This clonotype was seen a handful of times. The CDR3, as DNA: TGTGCCAGCAGCTTAGAGGGGGTCAGGGAGCAGTACTTC. Translating gives CASSLEGVREQYF. The rearrangement uses TRBV7-9 and TRBJ2-7, with a weak D call TRBD1 (6 bases). Germline CDR1 is SEHNR and CDR2 is FQNEAQ (reference sequence). CDR3 size: 13 residues. Between the trimmed V and J ends, which lost 1 base and 7 bases, there was a span of 11 bases.

At least ten counts were recorded for this clonotype. The chain couples TRBV12-3 or TRBV12-4 to TRBJ2-1; 7 positions match TRBD2. Losses at the gene ends were 7 bases for V and 9 bases for J; bases not matched to a gene: 12. The CDR3 extends over 14 amino acids. The CDR3 region is CASTTSGRASEQFF. Written as DNA, the CDR3 is TGTGCCAGCACCACCAGTGGGAGGGCAAGTGAGCAGTTCTTC.

This chain joins TRBV3-1 and TRBJ1-2; 8 bases fit TRBD1. The CDR3 totals 15 residues. Looked up from germline, CDR1 is LGHDT and CDR2 is YNNKEL (reference sequence). Trimming took 0 bases from V and 7 from J; bases not matched to a gene: 7. The CDR3 DNA reads TGTGCCAGCAGCCAAGATTGGGACGGACAGGGTGGCTACACCTTC. Its protein product is CASSQDWDGQGGYTF. The full variable domain, with the rest looked up from reference TRBV3-1 and TRBJ1-2, is DTAVSQTPKYLVTQMGNDKSIKCEQNLGHDTMYWYKQDSKKFLKIMFSYNNKELIINETVPNRFSPKSPDKAHLNLHINSLELGDSAVYFCASSQDWDGQGGYTFGSGTRLTVV.

This clonotype turned up a few times. The V and J genes are TRBV30 and TRBJ1-1; D gene unclear. Germline CDR1 is GTSNPN and CDR2 is SVGIG (reference sequence). The V gene lost 0 bases and the J gene lost 4 bases, with 3 bases spanning the gap. This CDR3 is built from 11 residues. CDR3 region: CAWSVLTEAFF. As DNA, the CDR3 is TGTGCCTGGAGTGTTCTCACTGAAGCTTTCTTT.

This clonotype was picked up a small number of times. This chain connects TRBV6-2 or TRBV6-3 to TRBJ2-1; TRBD2 agrees at 9 bases. V was clipped by 8 bases and J by 8 bases; unmatched bases: 4. Germline CDR1 MNHEY, CDR2 SVGEGT. This CDR3 is 12 amino acids long. The CDR3 bases are TGTGCCAGCTCGGGACTAGCCGATGAGCAGTTCTTC. It specifies CASSGLADEQFF.

V gene TRBV7-2 combines with J gene TRBJ1-2, with D maybe TRBD1 (5 bases). V lost 5 bases and J 3 bases, leaving 10 bases between the germline ends. The CDR3 sequence is 13 residues long. Germline V CDR1 and CDR2: SGHTA, FQGNSA. The CDR3 region is CASSLDMDYGYTF. CDR3 bases: TGTGCCAGCAGCCTGGACATGGACTATGGCTACACCTTC.

In this sample, this clonotype turned up a few times. J is TRBJ2-3 and V is TRBV18; 10 bases align to TRBD2. The V segment lost 6 bases and the J segment 4 bases; nucleotides outside the gene matches: 16. CDR1 is KGHSH and CDR2 is LQKENI in the germline V gene. The CDR3 length is 18 residues. In DNA form, the CDR3 reads TGTGCCAGCTCTTCGGGCCCTAGCGGGGGCCTTGGGGCAGATACGCAGTATTTT. Translation gives CASSSGPSGGLGADTQYF.

This clonotype was seen repeatedly, ten times or more. The chain links TRBV29-1 to TRBJ2-4; D tentatively fits TRBD1 or TRBD2 (6 bases each). Trimming cost V 4 bases and J 5 bases, with 12 bases left between them. The CDR3 length is 13 residues. Germline-derived CDR1 and CDR2 are SQVTM and ANQGSEA. The CDR3 bases are TGCAGCGTTGGTCGGGGGCGGGAAAACATTCAGTACTTC. Its protein product is CSVGRGRENIQYF.

The chain has TRBV4-2 and TRBJ1-1; D might be TRBD1 (5 bases). The CDR3 has 14 residues. Trimming removed 0 bases from V and 10 bases from J, with 15 bases in between. Germline loops: CDR1 LGHNA, CDR2 YNFKEQ. This CDR3 is CASSQERVAGRAFF. Written as DNA, the CDR3 is TGTGCCAGCAGCCAAGAGAGGGTAGCAGGGAGAGCTTTCTTT.

V gene TRBV6-2 or TRBV6-3 combines with J gene TRBJ2-3; TRBD2 is a possible D gene (6 bases). Trimming stripped 8 bases from V and 3 bases from J, with 12 bases between. The CDR3 length is 13 residues. Germline V lookup: CDR1 MNHEY, CDR2 SVGEGT. CDR3 sequence reads: CASVRDSTDTQYF. DNA of the CDR3: TGTGCCAGCGTGAGGGACTCTACAGATACGCAGTATTTT.

The chain carries TRBV2 and TRBJ1-1; TRBD1 matches 11 bases. Looked up from germline, CDR1 is SNHLY and CDR2 is FYNNEI. This CDR3 is 16 amino acids long. V dropped 5 bases and J dropped 6; count of bases not matched to a gene: 11. CDR3 nucleotides: TGTGCCAGCAGTCCCCGGGACAGGGGGGCAAACCCTGAAGCTTTCTTT. It yields the protein CASSPRDRGANPEAFF. The full variable domain, with the rest looked up from reference TRBV2 and TRBJ1-1, is EPEVTQTPSHQVTQMGQEVILRCVPISNHLYFYWYRQILGQKVEFLVSFYNNEISEKSEIFDDQFSVERPDGSNFTLKIRSTKLEDSAMYFCASSPRDRGANPEAFFGQGTRLTVV.

The CDR3 DNA reads TGCAGTGCTCTAACCTCTGGCGGAGGCTCCTACGAGCAGTACTTC. Its protein is CSALTSGGGSYEQYF. V and J are TRBV20-1 and TRBJ2-7; weak D call: TRBD2 (5 bases). The CDR3 totals 15 residues. Between the trimmed V and J ends, which lost 5 bases and 0 bases, there was a span of 17 bases. Germline CDR1 reads DFQATT; CDR2 reads SNEGSKA (reference sequence).

This clonotype was detected once. This rearrangement joins TRBV12-3 or TRBV12-4 to TRBJ2-2; weak D call: TRBD1 (5 bases). Trimming cost V 3 bases and J 0 bases, with 17 bases left between them. This CDR3 spans 18 amino acids. CDR3: CASSFRTTWNTNTGELFF. DNA for the CDR3: TGTGCCAGCAGTTTCAGGACAACGTGGAATACGAACACCGGGGAGCTGTTTTTT.

The chain employs TRBV5-1 and TRBJ1-2, with TRBD1 matching over 9 bases. V shed 3 bases and J 7 bases; nucleotides not matched to a gene: 1. Germline CDR1 is SGHRS and CDR2 is YFSETQ. This CDR3 region has 12 residues. The CDR3 here is CASSWDRVGYTF. The CDR3 region has the DNA TGCGCCAGCAGCTGGGACAGGGTTGGCTACACCTTC.

The chain is built from TRBV7-2 and TRBJ2-3, with 9 positions matching TRBD2. The CDR3 is made up of 16 amino acids. The germline V gene encodes CDR1 SGHTA and CDR2 FQGNSA. J lost 4 bases, V lost 5 bases, and 10 bases had no gene match. The CDR3 sequence is CASSLRRGGRADTQYF. In DNA form, the CDR3 reads TGTGCCAGCAGCCTCCGAAGGGGCGGGAGGGCAGATACGCAGTATTTT.

CDR3 amino acids: CSVPWAFADTQYF. CDR3 DNA sequence: TGCAGCGTTCCTTGGGCCTTCGCAGATACGCAGTATTTT. This chain joins TRBV29-1 and TRBJ2-3; D not certain. The V end was cut by 5 bases, the J end by 4 bases, with 13 bases between. The CDR3 length is 13 residues. The V gene's germline CDR1 is SQVTM and CDR2 ANQGSEA.

The rearrangement links TRBV7-9 to TRBJ2-3, with TRBD2 matching 12 bases. Trimming cost V 5 bases and J 4 bases; bases outside gene matches: 4. This CDR3 contains 15 residues. The germline V gene encodes CDR1 SEHNR and CDR2 FQNEAQ (reference sequence). CDR3 DNA: TGTGCCAGCAGCATCCCTAGCGGGGGGGCAGATACGCAGTATTTT. This translates into CASSIPSGGADTQYF.

This clonotype has ten or more counts. The chain couples TRBV7-2 to TRBJ2-3; no clear D gene. The ends were cut back, 1 base at V and 6 bases at J, with 14 bases in the middle. CDR1 SGHTA and CDR2 FQGNSA come from the germline V gene. The CDR3 loop spans 15 amino acids. The CDR3 spells CASSLDGLADDTQYF. CDR3 nucleotides: TGTGCCAGCAGCTTAGACGGTCTGGCCGACGATACGCAGTATTTT.

In this sample, this clonotype turned up a few times. V gene TRBV12-3 or TRBV12-4 combines with J gene TRBJ1-1; D not certain. V lost 1 base and J lost 4, with 7 bases in between. The CDR3 runs 13 residues. The CDR3 region is CASSLVVSTEAFF. CDR3 in DNA: TGTGCCAGCAGTTTAGTGGTTAGCACTGAAGCTTTCTTT.

Many counts were recorded for this clonotype. The chain couples TRBV29-1 to TRBJ2-6; D possibly corresponds to TRBD1 (6 bases). V was shortened by 1 base and J by 0 bases, with 16 bases between the two germline ends. Germline CDR1 reads SQVTM; CDR2 reads ANQGSEA. This CDR3 has 18 residues. This CDR3 is CSVEVTGHRSSGANVLTF. CDR3 nucleotide sequence: TGCAGCGTTGAAGTTACAGGGCACAGAAGCTCTGGGGCCAACGTCCTGACTTTC.

This clonotype was recorded at least ten times. The rearrangement joins TRBV20-1 to TRBJ2-7, with TRBD1 matching 7 bases. CDR1 and CDR2 from the germline V gene are DFQATT and SNEGSKA (reference sequence). The V segment lost 6 bases and the J segment 0 bases; nucleotides outside the gene matches: 14. The CDR3 has 16 residues. This chain's CDR3 is CSAPDRRRASSYEQYF. As DNA, the CDR3 is TGCAGTGCGCCGGACAGGCGACGGGCAAGCTCCTACGAGCAGTACTTC.

This rearrangement joins TRBV27 to TRBJ1-5, with 7 bases that match TRBD1. In germline, CDR1 is MNHEY, CDR2 SMNVEV (reference sequence). After removal of 9 bases from V and 4 bases from J, the junction contained 3 bases not matched to a gene. The CDR3 extends over 12 amino acids. CDR3 in DNA: TGTGCCAGTAGACAGGGAAATCAGCCCCAGCATTTT. As protein: CASRQGNQPQHF.

V usage is TRBV28 and J usage is TRBJ2-3; a weak D match, TRBD2 (6 bases). Trimming took 2 bases from V and 6 from J, leaving 15 bases between them. This CDR3 comprises 15 residues. Germline V gives CDR1 MDHEN, CDR2 SYDVKM. As DNA, the CDR3 is TGTGCCAGCAGTTTAGCGGGACTGGAGAGGGATACGCAGTATTTT. Translation gives CASSLAGLERDTQYF.

Of note for this clonotype: This could be a read error, since a much larger clone is one nucleotide away. This sequence joins TRBV29-1 and TRBJ2-5; TRBD2 matches 7 bases. Per germline, CDR1 SQVTM and CDR2 ANQGSEA. The CDR3 runs to 13 residues. The CDR3 DNA is TGCAGCTACCGCAGGAAGGCGGGGGAGACCCAGTGCTTC. This encodes CSYRRKAGETQCF.